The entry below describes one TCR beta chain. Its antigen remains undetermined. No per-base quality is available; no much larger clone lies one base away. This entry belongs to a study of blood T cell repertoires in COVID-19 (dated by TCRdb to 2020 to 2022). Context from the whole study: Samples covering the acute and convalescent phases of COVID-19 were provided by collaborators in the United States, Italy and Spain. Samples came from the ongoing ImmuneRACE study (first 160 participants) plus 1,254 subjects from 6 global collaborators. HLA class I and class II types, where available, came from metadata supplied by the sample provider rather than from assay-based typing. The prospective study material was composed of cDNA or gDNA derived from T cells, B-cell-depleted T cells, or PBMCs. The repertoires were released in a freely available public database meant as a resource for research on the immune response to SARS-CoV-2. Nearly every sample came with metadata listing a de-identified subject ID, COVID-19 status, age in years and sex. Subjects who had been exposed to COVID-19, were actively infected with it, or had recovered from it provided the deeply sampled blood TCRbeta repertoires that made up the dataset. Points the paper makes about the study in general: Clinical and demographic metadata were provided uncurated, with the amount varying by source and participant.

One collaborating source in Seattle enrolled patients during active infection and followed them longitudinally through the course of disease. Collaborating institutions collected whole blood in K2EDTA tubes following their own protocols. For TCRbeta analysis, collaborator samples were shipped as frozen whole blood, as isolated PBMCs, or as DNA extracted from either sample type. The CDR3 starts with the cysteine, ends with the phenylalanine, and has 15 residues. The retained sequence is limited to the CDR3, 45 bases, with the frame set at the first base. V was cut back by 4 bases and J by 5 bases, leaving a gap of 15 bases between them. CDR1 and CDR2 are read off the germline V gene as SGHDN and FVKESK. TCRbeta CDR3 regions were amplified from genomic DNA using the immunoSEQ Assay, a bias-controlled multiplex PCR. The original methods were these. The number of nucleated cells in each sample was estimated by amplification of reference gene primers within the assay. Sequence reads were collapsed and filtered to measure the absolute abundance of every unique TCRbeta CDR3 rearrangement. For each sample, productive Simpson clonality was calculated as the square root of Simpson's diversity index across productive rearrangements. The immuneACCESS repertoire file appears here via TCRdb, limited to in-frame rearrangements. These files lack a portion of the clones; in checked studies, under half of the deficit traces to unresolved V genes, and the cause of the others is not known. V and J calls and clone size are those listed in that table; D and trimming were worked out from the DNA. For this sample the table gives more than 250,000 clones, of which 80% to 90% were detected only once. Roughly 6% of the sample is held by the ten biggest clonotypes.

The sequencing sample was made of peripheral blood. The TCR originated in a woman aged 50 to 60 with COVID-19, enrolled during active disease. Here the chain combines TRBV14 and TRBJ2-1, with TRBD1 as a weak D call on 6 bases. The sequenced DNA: TGTGCCAGCAGCCTCCTTCTCCAGGGGAACAATGAGCAGTTCTTC. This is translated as CASSLLLQGNNEQFF.